Shown below are 19 T cell receptor beta chains from a single sample sequenced in a study of blood T cell repertoires in COVID-19. The method was immunoSEQ multiplex PCR; TCRdb's version includes in-frame clones alone and lacks a portion of them. The repertoire has around 280,000 clones, about nine tenths of them found once; the top ten carry approximately 10%. Material for sequencing was peripheral blood. The receptor source for this set is a woman in her twenties or thirties with COVID-19, enrolled during active disease.

V and J are TRBV14 and TRBJ2-7, with D possibly TRBD2 on 6 matching bases. The V end was cut by 4 bases, the J end by 5 bases, with 18 bases between. In germline, CDR1 is SGHDN, CDR2 FVKESK. This CDR3 is 15 amino acids long. The CDR3 bases are TGTGCCAGCAGCCCCCTCGGAGGGAGGCTCGACGAGCAGTACTTC. Its protein is CASSPLGGRLDEQYF.

This rearrangement joins TRBV2 to TRBJ2-2; 13 nucleotides align to TRBD2. Trimming at V came to 6 bases and at J to 6 bases, leaving 16 bases not matched to a gene. This CDR3 comprises 19 residues. Germline CDR1 SNHLY, CDR2 FYNNEI. The CDR3 nucleotides read TGTGCCAGCAGGGGGGACCGTCGACTAGCGGGAGGAGGGTCCGGGGAGCTGTTTTTT. As protein: CASRGDRRLAGGGSGELFF.

The table lists this clone with a count of one. The genes are TRBV5-1 and TRBJ2-3; 11 bases are a match to TRBD2. The CDR3 runs to 17 residues. CDR1 is SGHRS, CDR2 YFSETQ, per germline. V trimming: 4 bases; J trimming: 5 bases; junction bases outside the gene matches: 12. The CDR3 DNA is TGCGCCAGCAGCGAAACTAGCGGGAGTCCTCGAGGAGATACGCAGTATTTT. Protein product: CASSETSGSPRGDTQYF.

The V call is TRBV5-1, the J call TRBJ1-3; D is undetermined. Trimming pared 4 bases from V and 0 bases from J, leaving 5 bases between. In germline, CDR1 is SGHRS, CDR2 YFSETQ. CDR3 length: 13 residues. The CDR3 DNA reads as TGCGCCAGCAGCCCTATCTCTGGAAACACCATATATTTT. Translating it yields CASSPISGNTIYF.

The chain combines TRBV5-5 with TRBJ2-3, with D maybe TRBD2 (6 bases). The V end lost 2 bases, the J end lost 11 bases, and 21 bases lay between the germline ends. This CDR3 has 15 amino acids. CDR1 and CDR2 (germline): SGHKS, YYEKEE (reference sequence). The DNA of the CDR3 is TGTGCCAGCAGCTTTTTCCCCGCTAGGGTGGAGGGGCAGTATTTT. It encodes CASSFFPARVEGQYF.

This clone came up once. This chain links TRBV5-1 with TRBJ2-2; D unclear. Trimming left V 4 bases short and J 1 base short, with 11 bases between. CDR1 and CDR2 from the germline V gene are SGHRS and YFSETQ. The CDR3 sequence is 15 residues long. DNA of the CDR3: TGCGCCAGCAGCATATGGTCAGGGAACACCGGGGAGCTGTTTTTT. It translates to CASSIWSGNTGELFF.

This chain connects TRBV19 to TRBJ2-7; possibly TRBD2 for D (6 bases). The V and J ends lost 2 bases and 6 bases respectively, with 14 bases between them. Germline loops: CDR1 LNHDA, CDR2 SQIVND (reference sequence). The CDR3 is 14 residues long. The CDR3 DNA reads TGTGCCAGTAGTATACGGCGGGATCCCCCCGAGCAGTACTTC. It translates to CASSIRRDPPEQYF.

This chain connects TRBV6-2 or TRBV6-3 to TRBJ1-5, with D maybe TRBD1 (6 bases). Trimming removed 5 bases at V and 5 bases at J, with 19 bases between. Germline CDR1 MNHEY, CDR2 SVGEGT. The length of the CDR3 is 16 residues. The DNA for the CDR3 is TGTGCCAGCAGTCACCCTAAAACAGGGATTTATCAGCCCCAGCATTTT. Encoded protein: CASSHPKTGIYQPQHF.

V and J are TRBV2 and TRBJ2-5, with TRBD1 matching 8 bases. V trimming: 6 bases; J trimming: 3 bases; junction bases outside the gene matches: 3. CDR1 and CDR2 from the germline V gene are SNHLY and FYNNEI. CDR3 length: 13 amino acids. Here the CDR3 reads CASRKTGEETQYF. The CDR3 coding sequence is TGTGCCAGCAGGAAGACAGGGGAAGAGACCCAGTACTTC. Filled out from reference TRBV2 and TRBJ2-5, the complete variable domain reads EPEVTQTPSHQVTQMGQEVILRCVPISNHLYFYWYRQILGQKVEFLVSFYNNEISEKSEIFDDQFSVERPDGSNFTLKIRSTKLEDSAMYFCASRKTGEETQYFGPGTRLLVL.

The rearrangement uses TRBV2 and TRBJ2-1; D not resolved. Germline CDR1 and CDR2: SNHLY and FYNNEI. CDR3 size: 19 residues. Trimming pared 7 bases from V and 0 bases from J, leaving 25 bases between. DNA of the CDR3: TGTGCCAGCACCCCGGTGATGGGTACCGACCAGGTCTCCTACAATGAGCAGTTCTTC. Translation gives CASTPVMGTDQVSYNEQFF. Drawing the rest from reference TRBV2 and TRBJ2-1, the complete variable domain is EPEVTQTPSHQVTQMGQEVILRCVPISNHLYFYWYRQILGQKVEFLVSFYNNEISEKSEIFDDQFSVERPDGSNFTLKIRSTKLEDSAMYFCASTPVMGTDQVSYNEQFFGPGTRLTVL.

The chain uses TRBV6-5 and TRBJ1-4, with D unresolved. Per the germline V gene, CDR1 is MNHEY and CDR2 is SVGAGI. The CDR3 covers 10 residues. Between the trimmed V and J ends, which lost 11 bases and 6 bases, there was a span of 7 bases. This CDR3 reads CASSYEKLFF. The CDR3, as DNA: TGTGCCTCTTCCTATGAAAAACTGTTTTTT.

This rearrangement joins TRBV15 to TRBJ2-3; TRBD1 matches 9 bases. The CDR3 is 17 residues long. Germline V gene lookup returns CDR1 LNHNV and CDR2 YYDKDF (reference sequence). V was clipped by 3 bases and J by 1 base; unmatched bases: 8. The CDR3 region has the DNA TGTGCCACCAGCAGGATGACGGGACAGGGCCGCACAGATACGCAGTATTTT. Translating gives CATSRMTGQGRTDTQYF.

DNA for the CDR3: TGTGCCAGCAGCGCCCGGGACACCATTCCCTATGGCTACACCTTC. Translated, it gives CASSARDTIPYGYTF. The chain combines TRBV5-4 with TRBJ1-2; TRBD1 might be the D (6 bases). Trimming pared 4 bases from V and 4 bases from J, leaving 17 bases between. CDR1 and CDR2 (germline): SGHNT, YYREEE (reference sequence). The CDR3 contains 15 residues.

The CDR3 loop reads CASSPKGQEETQYF. The CDR3 bases are TGTGCCAGTAGTCCCAAGGGACAAGAAGAGACCCAGTACTTC. This rearrangement joins TRBV19 to TRBJ2-5; tentative D call: TRBD1 (6 bases). CDR3 length: 14 residues. Trimming removed 5 bases at V and 3 bases at J, with 13 bases between. The V gene's germline CDR1 is LNHDA and CDR2 SQIVND (reference sequence).

This clone was detected once. The V call is TRBV28, the J call TRBJ1-1; D is unclear. Per germline, CDR1 MDHEN and CDR2 SYDVKM. Deletions cut 3 bases from V and 2 bases from J, with 7 bases between. This CDR3 comprises 13 residues. The CDR3 sequence is CASSLIENTEAFF. As DNA, the CDR3 is TGTGCCAGCAGTTTGATAGAAAACACTGAAGCTTTCTTT.

The chain couples TRBV28 to TRBJ1-6, with 9 bases matching TRBD1. CDR3 size: 15 residues. J gave up 7 bases and V 2 bases, and 3 bases lay outside the gene matches. Germline-derived CDR1 and CDR2 are MDHEN and SYDVKM. For the CDR3, the DNA is TGTGCCAGCAGTTTAAGGGACAGGGCCAATTCACCCCTCCACTTT. Encoded protein: CASSLRDRANSPLHF.

This clone has a handful of counts. The chain links TRBV6-5 to TRBJ1-2, with no clear D. The CDR3 loop spans 14 amino acids. V was trimmed by 0 bases and J by 6 bases, leaving 11 bases between them. The germline gives CDR1 MNHEY, CDR2 SVGAGI. Here the CDR3 reads CASSYSRAVNGYTF. CDR3 coding DNA: TGTGCCAGCAGTTACTCGCGGGCAGTAAATGGCTACACCTTC.

A word on this clone: The same CDR3 arises from other DNA sequences in this sample as well. This chain joins TRBV4-1 and TRBJ1-6; D is uncertain. Germline CDR1 and CDR2: MGHRA and YSYEKL. The V and J ends lost 0 bases and 10 bases respectively, with 7 bases between them. The CDR3 totals 13 residues. The CDR3 DNA reads as TGCGCCAGCAGCCAAGATCGAGGCTCACCCCTCCACTTT. This encodes CASSQDRGSPLHF.

The V and J genes are TRBV28 and TRBJ2-1, with 11 bases identical to TRBD2. V lost 6 bases to trimming and J lost 4 bases; unmatched junction nucleotides: 8. The CDR3 consists of 16 residues. Germline V CDR1 and CDR2: MDHEN, SYDVKM. The CDR3 sequence: CASRPGLAGGYNEQFF. DNA for the CDR3: TGTGCCAGCAGACCCGGACTAGCGGGCGGTTACAATGAGCAGTTCTTC.